This TCR beta chain was identified during a study of cytomegalovirus exposure and HLA in healthy donors. About the research overall: As released early, the data held roughly 85 million unique TCRs from HLA-typed donors. Study outcomes and limitations: In a later analysis, a missense DCLRE1C variant was linked to TCR beta V- and J-gene trimming. In most subjects, TCR beta sequences reportedly gave accurate predictions of HLA-A and HLA-B alleles. In vitro data verified a few CMV-associated chains as specific for CMV antigens.

With regard to this clone: The target antigen is unknown.

The CDR3 totals 15 residues. CDR1 SGHNT and CDR2 YYREEE come from the germline V gene (reference sequence). Trimming took 5 bases from V and 0 from J, leaving 12 bases between them. With 60 Vbeta and 13 Jbeta primers, the PCR was carried out. Profiled with immunoSEQ multiplex PCR; TCRdb holds only in-frame clones, not every one. The data show about 150,000 clones, 60% to 85% seen once. The TCR comes from a man between 25 and 39 years old in good health and CMV-seronegative. Material: PBMCs. The chain employs TRBV5-4 and TRBJ1-3; a possible D gene is TRBD1 (6 bases). DNA of the CDR3: TGTGCCAGCAGTCGCGACAGGAGCTCTGGAAACACCATATATTTT. Translating it yields CASSRDRSSGNTIYF.